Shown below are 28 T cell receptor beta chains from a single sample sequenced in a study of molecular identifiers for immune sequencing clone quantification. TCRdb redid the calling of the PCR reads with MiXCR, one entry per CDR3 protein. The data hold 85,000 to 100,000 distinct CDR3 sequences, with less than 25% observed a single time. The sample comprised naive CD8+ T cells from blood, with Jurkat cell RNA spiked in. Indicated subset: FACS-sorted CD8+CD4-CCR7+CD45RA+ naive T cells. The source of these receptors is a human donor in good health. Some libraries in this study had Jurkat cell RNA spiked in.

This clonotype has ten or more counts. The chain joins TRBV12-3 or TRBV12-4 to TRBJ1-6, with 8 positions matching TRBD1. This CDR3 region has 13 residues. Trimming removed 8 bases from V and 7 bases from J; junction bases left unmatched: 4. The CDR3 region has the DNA TGTGCCAGCCACTCAGGGGGCAATTCACCCCTCCACTTT. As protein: CASHSGGNSPLHF.

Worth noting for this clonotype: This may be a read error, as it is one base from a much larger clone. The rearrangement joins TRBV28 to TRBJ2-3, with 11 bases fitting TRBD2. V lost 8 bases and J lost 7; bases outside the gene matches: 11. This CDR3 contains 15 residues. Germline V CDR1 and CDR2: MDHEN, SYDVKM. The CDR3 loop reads CASVRLAGGRYTQYF. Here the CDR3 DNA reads TGTGCCAGCGTAAGGCTAGCGGGAGGAAGGTATACGCAGTATTTT. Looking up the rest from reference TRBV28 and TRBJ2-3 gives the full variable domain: DVKVTQSSRYLVKRTGEKVFLECVQDMDHENMFWYRQDPGLGLRLIYFSYDVKMKEKGDIPEGYSVSREKKERFSLILESASTNQTSMYLCASVRLAGGRYTQYFGPGTRLTVL.

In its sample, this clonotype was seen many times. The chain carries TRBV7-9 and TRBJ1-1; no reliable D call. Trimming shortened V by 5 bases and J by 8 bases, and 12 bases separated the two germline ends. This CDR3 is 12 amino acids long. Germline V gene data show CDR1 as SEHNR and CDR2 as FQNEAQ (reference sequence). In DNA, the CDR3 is TGTGCCAGCAGCCGCCATCCACTCGAAGCTTTCTTT. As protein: CASSRHPLEAFF. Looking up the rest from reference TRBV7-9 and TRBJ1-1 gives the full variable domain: DTGVSQNPRHKITKRGQNVTFRCDPISEHNRLYWYRQTLGQGPEFLTYFQNEAQLEKSRLLSDRFSAERPKGSFSTLEIQRTEQGDSAMYLCASSRHPLEAFFGQGTRLTVV.

As DNA, the CDR3 is TGCGCCCGCCGCCCTATCAACAACCCCTACGAGCAGTACTTC. Residues: CARRPINNPYEQYF. This sequence joins TRBV4-1 and TRBJ2-7; no reliable D call. The V end was cut by 11 bases, the J end by 2 bases, with 19 bases between. CDR1 and CDR2 (germline): MGHRA, YSYEKL. This CDR3 has 14 amino acids.

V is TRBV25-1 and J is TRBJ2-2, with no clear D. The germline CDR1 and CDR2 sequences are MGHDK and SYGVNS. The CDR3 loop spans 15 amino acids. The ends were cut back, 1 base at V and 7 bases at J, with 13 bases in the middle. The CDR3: CASSEFSGLNGELFF. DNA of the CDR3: TGTGCCAGCAGTGAATTTTCCGGGTTAAACGGGGAGCTGTTTTTT.

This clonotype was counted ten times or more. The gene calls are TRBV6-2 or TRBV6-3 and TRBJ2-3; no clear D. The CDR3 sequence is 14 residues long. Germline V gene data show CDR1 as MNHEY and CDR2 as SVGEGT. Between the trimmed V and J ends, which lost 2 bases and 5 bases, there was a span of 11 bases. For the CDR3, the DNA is TGTGCCAGCAGTTACGGTCCGGGTCTAGATACGCAGTATTTT. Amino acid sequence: CASSYGPGLDTQYF.

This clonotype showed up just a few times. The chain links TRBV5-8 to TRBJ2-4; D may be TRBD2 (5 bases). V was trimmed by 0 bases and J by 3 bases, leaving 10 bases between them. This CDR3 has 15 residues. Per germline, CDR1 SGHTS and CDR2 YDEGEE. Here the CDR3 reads CASSLGYGGKNIQYF. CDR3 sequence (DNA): TGTGCCAGCAGCTTGGGTTACGGAGGCAAAAACATTCAGTACTTC.

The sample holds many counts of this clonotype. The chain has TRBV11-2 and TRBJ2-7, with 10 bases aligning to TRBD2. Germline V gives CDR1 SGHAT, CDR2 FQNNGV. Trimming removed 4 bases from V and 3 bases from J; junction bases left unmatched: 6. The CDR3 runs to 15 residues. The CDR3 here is CASSSQAGGGYEQYF. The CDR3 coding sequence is TGTGCCAGCAGCTCACAAGCGGGAGGGGGCTACGAGCAGTACTTC.

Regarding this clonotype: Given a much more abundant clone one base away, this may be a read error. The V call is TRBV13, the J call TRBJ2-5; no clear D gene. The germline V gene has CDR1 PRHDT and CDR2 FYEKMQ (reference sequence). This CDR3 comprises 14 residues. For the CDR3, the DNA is TGTGCCAGCAGCTTAAGGTCCGGCCAAGAGGCCCAGTACTTC. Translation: CASSLRSGQEAQYF.

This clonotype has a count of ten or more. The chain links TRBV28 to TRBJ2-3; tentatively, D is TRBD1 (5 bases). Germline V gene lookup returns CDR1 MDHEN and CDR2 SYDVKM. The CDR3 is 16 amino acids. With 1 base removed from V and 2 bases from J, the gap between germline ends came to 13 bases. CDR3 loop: CASSLSYDSFTDTQYF. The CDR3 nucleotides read TGTGCCAGCAGTTTATCCTACGACAGTTTCACAGATACGCAGTATTTT.

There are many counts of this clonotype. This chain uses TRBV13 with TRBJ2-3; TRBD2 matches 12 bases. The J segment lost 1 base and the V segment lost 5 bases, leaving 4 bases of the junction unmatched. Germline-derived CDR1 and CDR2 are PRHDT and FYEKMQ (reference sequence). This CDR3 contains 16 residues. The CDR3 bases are TGTGCCAGCAGCCCGACTAGCGGGGGTGGCACAGATACGCAGTATTTT. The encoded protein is CASSPTSGGGTDTQYF.

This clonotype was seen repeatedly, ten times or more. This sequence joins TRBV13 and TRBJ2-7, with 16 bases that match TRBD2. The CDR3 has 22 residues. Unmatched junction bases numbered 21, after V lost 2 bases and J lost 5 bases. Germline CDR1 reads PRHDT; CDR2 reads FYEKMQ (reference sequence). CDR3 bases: TGTGCCAGCAGCTTACCTCCCGAACGTACAGGGGGGACTAGCGGGAGGGCCCACGAGCAGTACTTC. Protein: CASSLPPERTGGTSGRAHEQYF. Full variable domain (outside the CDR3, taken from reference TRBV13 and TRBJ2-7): AAGVIQSPRHLIKEKRETATLKCYPIPRHDTVYWYQQGPGQDPQFLISFYEKMQSDKGSIPDRFSAQQFSDYHSELNMSSLELGDSALYFCASSLPPERTGGTSGRAHEQYFGPGTRLTVT.

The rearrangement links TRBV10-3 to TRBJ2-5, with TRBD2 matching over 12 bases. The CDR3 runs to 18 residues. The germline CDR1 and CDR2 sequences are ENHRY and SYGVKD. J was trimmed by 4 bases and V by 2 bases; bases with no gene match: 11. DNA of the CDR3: TGTGCCATCAGTGAGGTCAGCCGAGGACTAGCGGGAAGAGAGACCCAGTACTTC. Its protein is CAISEVSRGLAGRETQYF.

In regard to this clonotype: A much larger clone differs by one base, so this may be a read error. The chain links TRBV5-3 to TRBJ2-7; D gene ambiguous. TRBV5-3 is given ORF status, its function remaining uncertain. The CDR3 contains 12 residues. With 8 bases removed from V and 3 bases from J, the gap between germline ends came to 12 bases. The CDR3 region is CASGLPGYEQYF. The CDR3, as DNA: TGTGCCAGCGGCTTGCCGGGCTACGAGCAGTACTTC.

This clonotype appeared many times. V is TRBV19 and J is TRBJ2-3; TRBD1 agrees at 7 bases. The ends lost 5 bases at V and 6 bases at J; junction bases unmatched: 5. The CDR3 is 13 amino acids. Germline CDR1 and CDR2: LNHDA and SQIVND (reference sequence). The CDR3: CASSGDRVDTQYF. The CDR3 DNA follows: TGTGCCAGTAGTGGCGACAGGGTTGATACGCAGTATTTT.

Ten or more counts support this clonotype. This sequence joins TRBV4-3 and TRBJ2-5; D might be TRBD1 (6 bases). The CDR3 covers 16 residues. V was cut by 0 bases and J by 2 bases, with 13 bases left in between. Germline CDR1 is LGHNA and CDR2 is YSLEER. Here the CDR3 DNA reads TGCGCCAGCAGCCAAGACTGGGGGCCGTTACAAGAGACCCAGTACTTC. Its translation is CASSQDWGPLQETQYF.

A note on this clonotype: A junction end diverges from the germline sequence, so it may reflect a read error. The CDR3 is CVSSYGTGEVSTEAFF. CDR3 DNA: TGCGTCAGCAGCTACGGGACAGGGGAGGTATCCACTGAAGCTTTCTTT. The chain carries TRBV5-1 and TRBJ1-1; 10 bases match TRBD1. The germline CDR1 and CDR2 sequences are SGHRS and YFSETQ. The CDR3 has 16 residues.

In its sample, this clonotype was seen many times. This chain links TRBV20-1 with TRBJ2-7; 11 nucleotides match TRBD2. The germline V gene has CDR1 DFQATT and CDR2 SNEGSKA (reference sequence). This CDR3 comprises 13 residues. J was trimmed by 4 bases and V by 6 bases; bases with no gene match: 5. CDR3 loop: CSAQGLAAYEQYF. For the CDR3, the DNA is TGCAGTGCCCAGGGACTAGCGGCTTACGAGCAGTACTTC.

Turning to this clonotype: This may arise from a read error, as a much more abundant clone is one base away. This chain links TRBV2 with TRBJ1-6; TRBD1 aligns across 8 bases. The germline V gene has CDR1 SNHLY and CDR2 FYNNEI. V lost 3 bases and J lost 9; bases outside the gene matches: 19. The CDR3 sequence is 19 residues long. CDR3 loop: CASSDALFVGYQGASPLHF. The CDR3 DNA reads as TGTGCCAGCAGTGATGCGCTTTTTGTGGGGTACCAGGGGGCTTCACCCCTCCACTTT.

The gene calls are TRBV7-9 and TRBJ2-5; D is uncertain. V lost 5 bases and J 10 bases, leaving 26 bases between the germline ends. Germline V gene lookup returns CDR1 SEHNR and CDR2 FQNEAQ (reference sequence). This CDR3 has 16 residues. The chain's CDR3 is CASSAPSIKYQEVQYF. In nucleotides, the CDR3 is TGTGCCAGCAGCGCCCCAAGCATAAAGTACCAAGAGGTCCAGTACTTC.

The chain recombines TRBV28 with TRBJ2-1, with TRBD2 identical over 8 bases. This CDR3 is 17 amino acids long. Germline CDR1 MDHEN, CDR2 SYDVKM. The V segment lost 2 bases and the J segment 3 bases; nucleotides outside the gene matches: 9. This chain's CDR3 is CASSLETSVLGYNEQFF. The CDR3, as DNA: TGTGCCAGCAGTTTAGAGACTAGCGTCCTCGGCTACAATGAGCAGTTCTTC.

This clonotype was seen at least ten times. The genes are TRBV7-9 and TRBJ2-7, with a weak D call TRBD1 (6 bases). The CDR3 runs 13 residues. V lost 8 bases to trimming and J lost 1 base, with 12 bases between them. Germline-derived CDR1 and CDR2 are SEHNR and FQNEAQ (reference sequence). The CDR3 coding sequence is TGTGCCAGCTTCGGGACACTATCCTACGAGCAGTACTTC. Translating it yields CASFGTLSYEQYF.

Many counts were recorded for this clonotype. CDR3 nucleotides: TGTGCCAGCAGCTTGGGGGACGGAGACTACGAGCAGTACTTC. Translating it yields CASSLGDGDYEQYF. The chain carries TRBV5-5 and TRBJ2-7, with D perhaps given as TRBD1 or TRBD2 (5 bases each). The CDR3 covers 14 residues. V was shortened by 0 bases and J by 3 bases, with 10 bases between the two germline ends. Germline-derived CDR1 and CDR2 are SGHKS and YYEKEE (reference sequence).

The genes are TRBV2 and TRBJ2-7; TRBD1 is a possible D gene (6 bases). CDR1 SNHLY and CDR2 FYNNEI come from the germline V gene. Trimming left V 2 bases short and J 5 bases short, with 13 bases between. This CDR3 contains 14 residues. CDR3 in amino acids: CASSESQGLDEQYF. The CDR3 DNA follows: TGTGCCAGCAGTGAATCCCAGGGGCTGGACGAGCAGTACTTC.

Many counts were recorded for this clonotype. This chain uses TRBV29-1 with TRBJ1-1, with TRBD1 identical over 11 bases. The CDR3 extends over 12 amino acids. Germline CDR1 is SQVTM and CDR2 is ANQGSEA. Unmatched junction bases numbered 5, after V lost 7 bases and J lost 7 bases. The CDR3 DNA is TGCAGCGCGGACAGGGGGCAGGGTGAAGCTTTCTTT. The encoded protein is CSADRGQGEAFF.

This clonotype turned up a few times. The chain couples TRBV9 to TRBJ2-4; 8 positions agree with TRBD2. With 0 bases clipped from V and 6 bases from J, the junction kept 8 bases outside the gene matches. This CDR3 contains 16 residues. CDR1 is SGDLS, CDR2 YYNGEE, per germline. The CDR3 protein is CASSVDRGGRGNIQYF. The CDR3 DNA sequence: TGTGCCAGCAGCGTAGACCGGGGGGGCCGTGGAAACATTCAGTACTTC. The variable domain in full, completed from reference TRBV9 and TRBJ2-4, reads DSGVTQTPKHLITATGQRVTLRCSPRSGDLSVYWYQQSLDQGLQFLIQYYNGEERAKGNILERFSAQQFPDLHSELNLSSLELGDSALYFCASSVDRGGRGNIQYFGAGTRLSVL.

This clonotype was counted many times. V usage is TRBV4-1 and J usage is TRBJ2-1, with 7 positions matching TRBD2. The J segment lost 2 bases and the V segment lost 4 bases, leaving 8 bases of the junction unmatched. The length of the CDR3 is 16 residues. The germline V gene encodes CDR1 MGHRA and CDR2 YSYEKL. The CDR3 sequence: CASSLSSSGAYNEQFF. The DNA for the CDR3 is TGCGCCAGCAGCCTCAGCTCTAGCGGCGCCTACAATGAGCAGTTCTTC.

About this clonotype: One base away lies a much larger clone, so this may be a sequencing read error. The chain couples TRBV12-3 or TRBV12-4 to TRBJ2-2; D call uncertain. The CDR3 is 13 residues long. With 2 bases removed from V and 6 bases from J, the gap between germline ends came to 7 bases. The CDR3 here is CASSLQLPGELFF. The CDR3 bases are TGTGCCAGCAGTTTACAGTTACCCGGGGAGCTGTTTTTT.